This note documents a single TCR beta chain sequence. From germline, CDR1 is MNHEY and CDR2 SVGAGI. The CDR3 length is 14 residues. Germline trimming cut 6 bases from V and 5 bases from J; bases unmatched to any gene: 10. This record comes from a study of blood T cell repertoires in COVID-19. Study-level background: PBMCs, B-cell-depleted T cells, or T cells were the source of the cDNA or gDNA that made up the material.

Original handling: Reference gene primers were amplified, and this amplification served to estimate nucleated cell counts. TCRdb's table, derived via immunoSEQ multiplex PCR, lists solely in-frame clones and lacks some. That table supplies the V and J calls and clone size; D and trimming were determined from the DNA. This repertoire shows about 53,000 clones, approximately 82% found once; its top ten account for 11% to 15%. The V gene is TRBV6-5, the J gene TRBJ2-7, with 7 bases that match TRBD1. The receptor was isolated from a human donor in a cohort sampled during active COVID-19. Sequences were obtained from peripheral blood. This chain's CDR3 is CASRGQRGGDEQYF. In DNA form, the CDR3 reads TGTGCCAGCAGGGGGCAGAGAGGGGGCGACGAGCAGTACTTC.